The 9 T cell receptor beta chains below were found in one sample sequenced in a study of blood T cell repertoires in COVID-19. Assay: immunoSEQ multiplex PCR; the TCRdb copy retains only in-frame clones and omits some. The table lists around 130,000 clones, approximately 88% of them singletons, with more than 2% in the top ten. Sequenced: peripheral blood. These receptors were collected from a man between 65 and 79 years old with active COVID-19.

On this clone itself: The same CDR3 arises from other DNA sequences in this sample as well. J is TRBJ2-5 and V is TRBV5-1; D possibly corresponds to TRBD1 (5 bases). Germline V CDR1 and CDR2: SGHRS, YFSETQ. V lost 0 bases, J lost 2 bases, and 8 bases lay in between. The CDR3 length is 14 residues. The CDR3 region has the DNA TGCGCCAGCAGCTTGGGGCAGGGTCAAGAGACCCAGTACTTC. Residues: CASSLGQGQETQYF.

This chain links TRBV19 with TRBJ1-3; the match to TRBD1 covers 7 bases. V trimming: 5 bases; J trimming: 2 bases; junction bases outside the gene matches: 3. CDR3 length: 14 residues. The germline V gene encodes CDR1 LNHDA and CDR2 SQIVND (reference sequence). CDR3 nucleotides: TGTGCCAGTAGTTTCGGGACAGCTGGAAACACCATATATTTT. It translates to CASSFGTAGNTIYF.

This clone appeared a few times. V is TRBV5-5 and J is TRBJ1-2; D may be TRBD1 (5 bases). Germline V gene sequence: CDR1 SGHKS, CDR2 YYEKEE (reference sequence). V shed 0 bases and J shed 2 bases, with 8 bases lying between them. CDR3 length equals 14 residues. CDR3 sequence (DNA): TGTGCCAGCAGCTTGGGTGCAGGGAACTATGGCTACACCTTC. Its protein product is CASSLGAGNYGYTF.

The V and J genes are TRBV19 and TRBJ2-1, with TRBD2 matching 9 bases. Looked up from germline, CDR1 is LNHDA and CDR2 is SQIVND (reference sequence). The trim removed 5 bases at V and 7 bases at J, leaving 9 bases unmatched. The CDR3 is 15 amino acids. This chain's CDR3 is CASSAIAGVGNEQFF. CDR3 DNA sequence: TGTGCCAGTAGTGCTATAGCGGGAGTTGGAAATGAGCAGTTCTTC.

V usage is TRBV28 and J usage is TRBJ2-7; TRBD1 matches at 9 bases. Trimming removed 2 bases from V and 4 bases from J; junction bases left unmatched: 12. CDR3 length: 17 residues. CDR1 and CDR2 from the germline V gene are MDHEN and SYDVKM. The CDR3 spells CASSLLVLRDRVYEQYF. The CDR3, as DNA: TGTGCCAGCAGTTTACTGGTCCTCCGGGACAGGGTATACGAGCAGTACTTC.

The CDR3 protein is CASSPLIGQGGYTF. The CDR3 bases are TGCGCCAGCAGCCCTCTAATTGGGCAGGGTGGCTACACCTTC. The chain uses TRBV5-1 and TRBJ1-2; TRBD1 might be the D (5 bases). CDR1 and CDR2 from the germline V gene are SGHRS and YFSETQ. The CDR3 is 14 residues long. Trimming removed 4 bases at V and 7 bases at J, with 17 bases between.

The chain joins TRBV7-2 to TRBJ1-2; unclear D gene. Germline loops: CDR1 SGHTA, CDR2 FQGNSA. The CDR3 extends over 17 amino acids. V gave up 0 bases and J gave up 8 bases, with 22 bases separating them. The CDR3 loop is CASSLASRTLLSPGYTF. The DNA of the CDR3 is TGTGCCAGCAGCTTAGCGAGCAGGACTCTCCTCTCCCCAGGCTACACCTTC.

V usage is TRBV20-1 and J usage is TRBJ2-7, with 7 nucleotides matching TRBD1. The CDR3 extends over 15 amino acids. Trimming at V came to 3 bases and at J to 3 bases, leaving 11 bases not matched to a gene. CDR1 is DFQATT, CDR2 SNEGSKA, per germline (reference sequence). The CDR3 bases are TGCAGTGCTAGTGCCCCTAGGGGGCCAGGCTACGAGCAGTACTTC. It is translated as CSASAPRGPGYEQYF.

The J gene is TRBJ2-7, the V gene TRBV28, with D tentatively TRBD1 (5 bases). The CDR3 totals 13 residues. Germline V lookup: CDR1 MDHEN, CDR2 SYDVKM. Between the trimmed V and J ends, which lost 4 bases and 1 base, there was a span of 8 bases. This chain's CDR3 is CASSSPGSYEQYF. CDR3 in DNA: TGTGCCAGCAGTTCTCCAGGGTCCTACGAGCAGTACTTC.